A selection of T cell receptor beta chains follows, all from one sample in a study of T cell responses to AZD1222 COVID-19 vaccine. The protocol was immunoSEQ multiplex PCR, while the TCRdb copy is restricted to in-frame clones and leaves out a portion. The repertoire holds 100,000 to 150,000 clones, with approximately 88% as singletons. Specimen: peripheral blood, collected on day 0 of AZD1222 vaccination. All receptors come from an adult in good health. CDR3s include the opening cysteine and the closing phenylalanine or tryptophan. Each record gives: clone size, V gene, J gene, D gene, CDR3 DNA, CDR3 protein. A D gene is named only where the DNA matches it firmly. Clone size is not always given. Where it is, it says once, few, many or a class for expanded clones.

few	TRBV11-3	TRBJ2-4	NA	TGTGCCAGCAGCGACAATCGTCACATTCAGTACTTC	CASSDNRHIQYF
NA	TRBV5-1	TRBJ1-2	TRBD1	TGCGCCAGCAGCTTGGAGGCCGGGACAGCCCTGGGCCGGTTCTATGGCTACACCTTC	CASSLEAGTALGRFYGYTF
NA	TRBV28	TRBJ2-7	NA	TGTGCCAGCAGTTTACAGTCAGGCTACGAGCAGTACTTC	CASSLQSGYEQYF
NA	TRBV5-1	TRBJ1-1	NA	TGCGCCAGCAGCTTGCGTTCAGGGGCTCTTGAAGCTTTCTTT	CASSLRSGALEAFF
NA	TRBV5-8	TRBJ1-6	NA	TGTGCCAGCAGTTTCAGGGGTCCACCCCTCCACTTT	CASSFRGPPLHF
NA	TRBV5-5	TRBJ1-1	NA	TGTGCCAGCAGCTTGAGGCAGAACACTGAAGCTTTCTTT	CASSLRQNTEAFF
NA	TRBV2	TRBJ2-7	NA	TGTGCCACCACACGCCGGGTTGCCTCCTACGAGCAGTACTTC	CATTRRVASYEQYF
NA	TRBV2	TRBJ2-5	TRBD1	TGTGCCAGCAGTGCGACAGGGTTCCAAGAGACCCAGTACTTC	CASSATGFQETQYF
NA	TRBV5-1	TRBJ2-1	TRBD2	TGCGCCAGCAGCTTGGATGCGGGGGGTTACAATGAGCAGTTCTTC	CASSLDAGGYNEQFF
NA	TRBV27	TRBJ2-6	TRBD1	TGTGCCAGCAAGAGCCGACAGGGGGCCGCGGGGGCCAACGTCCTGACTTTC	CASKSRQGAAGANVLTF
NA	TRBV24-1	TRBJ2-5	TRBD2	TGTGCCACCAGTGTCGGGGGGACGGGTCAAGAGACCCAGTACTTC	CATSVGGTGQETQYF
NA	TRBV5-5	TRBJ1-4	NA	TGTGCCAGCAGCTTGCCAGGGGCATTCGGAGAAAAACTGTTTTTT	CASSLPGAFGEKLFF
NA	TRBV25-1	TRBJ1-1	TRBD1	TGTGCCAGCAGCGGTCAGGGGGAGCACACTGAAGCTTTCTTT	CASSGQGEHTEAFF
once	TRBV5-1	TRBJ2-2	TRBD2	TGCGCCAGCAGGGATCTCAGCGGGGGGAACACCGGGGAGCTGTTTTTT	CASRDLSGGNTGELFF
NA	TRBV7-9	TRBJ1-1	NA	TGTGCCAGCAGCCCGACTGGAGGGAACACTGAAGCTTTCTTT	CASSPTGGNTEAFF
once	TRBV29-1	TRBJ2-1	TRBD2	TGCAGCGTTCCGCTAGCGGGAGGTTCGCTATACAATGAGCAGTTCTTC	CSVPLAGGSLYNEQFF
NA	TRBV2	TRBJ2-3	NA	TGTGCCAGCAGTGACAGGGCGAAAGATACGCAGTATTTT	CASSDRAKDTQYF
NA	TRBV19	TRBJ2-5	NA	TGTGCCAGTAGTATAGATCGAGAGACCCAGTACTTC	CASSIDRETQYF
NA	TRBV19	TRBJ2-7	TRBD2	TGTGCCAGTAGTACTAGCGGGAGCAACGAGCAGTACTTC	CASSTSGSNEQYF
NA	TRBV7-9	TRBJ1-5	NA	TGTGCCAGCAGCTTAATTGGGGGACAGCCCCAGCATTTT	CASSLIGGQPQHF
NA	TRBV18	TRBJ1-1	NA	TGTGCCAGCTCACCACCGGGTCACGGGAGTACTGAAGCTTTCTTT	CASSPPGHGSTEAFF
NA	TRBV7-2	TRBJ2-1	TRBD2	TGTGCCAGCAGCTCCAGACTAGCGGGGGGGTCAGATGAGCAGTTCTTC	CASSSRLAGGSDEQFF
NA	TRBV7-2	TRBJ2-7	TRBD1	TGTGCCAGCAGCCCGAGTGGGACAGCCTACGAGCAGTACTTC	CASSPSGTAYEQYF
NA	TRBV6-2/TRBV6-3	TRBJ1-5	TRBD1	TGTGCCAGCAGTCGAAGAGGACAGGGGGCTAATCAGCCCCAGCATTTT	CASSRRGQGANQPQHF
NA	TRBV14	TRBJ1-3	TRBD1	TGTGCCAGCAGCATTCACCGGGACAGGGGAAACACCATATATTTT	CASSIHRDRGNTIYF
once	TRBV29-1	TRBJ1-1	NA	TGCAGCGTTGAAGTGAGGCCGAGGGTCTTTTTTACCCAGGAAACTGAAGCTTTCTTT	CSVEVRPRVFFTQETEAFF
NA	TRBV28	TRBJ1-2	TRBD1	TGTGCCAGCATCCCAGGGCGGCAGGGGGCGAGTTATGGCTACACCTTC	CASIPGRQGASYGYTF
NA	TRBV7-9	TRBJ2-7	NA	TGTGCCAGCAGCTTAGCAAGTACGTCGGGATCCTACGAGCAGTACTTC	CASSLASTSGSYEQYF